Given below is one TCR beta chain in context. The antigen is unknown. The record originates from a study of T cell responses to AZD1222 COVID-19 vaccine. V lost 0 bases to trimming and J lost 14 bases, with 14 bases between them. The germline V gene has CDR1 MNHNS and CDR2 SASEGT. The CDR3 consists of 14 residues. The data were produced by immunoSEQ multiplex PCR, yet TCRdb's version contains in-frame clones alone and is incomplete. Of 90,000 to 150,000 clones listed, 88% are singletons. Study results and caveats: There were mostly white British donors and more females than males, and clonal diversity was possibly underestimated. Per reports, nearly half of all spike-specific TCRs target regions that are unmutated in variants.

The chain joins TRBV6-1 to TRBJ1-6; D is unclear. The receptor's source is an adult in good health. The specimen was peripheral blood, collected on day 0 of AZD1222 vaccination. In DNA form, the CDR3 reads TGTGCCAGCAGTGAAGCGGGAGGGTCAGTAGCCCTCCACTTT. Its translation: CASSEAGGSVALHF.